This T cell receptor beta chain was documented in a study of T cell responses to AZD1222 COVID-19 vaccine (dated by TCRdb to the early 2020s). With respect to the entire study: Because spike-specific TCR depth and breadth did not differ between the two schedules, AZD1222 recipients who got a second dose at roughly 4 weeks were pooled with those who got a second dose at roughly 12 weeks. A total of roughly 240 trial participants underwent TCR sequencing, of whom roughly 210 received two doses of AZD1222 and approximately 25 received two doses of the MenACWY control vaccine. Enrollment into the trials was organized by age into subgroups of 18-55, 56-69 and 70-plus years, and those subgroups contained about 160, 30 and 59 TCR-sequenced participants, respectively.

The CDR3 regions of human TCRbeta chains were analyzed by immunosequencing. The paper's processing steps were these. TCRs in the repertoires were compared against a reference library of SARS-CoV-2-specific TCRs that had been generated with the MIRA antigen-specificity platform. Breadth was defined as the fraction of unique TCRs that were SARS-CoV-2-associated. Depth was defined as the fraction of total T cells that were SARS-CoV-2-associated. Each spike-specific TCR was assigned to its reactive spike region and to a CD4 or CD8 class using the MIRA data. Log10-transformed breadth and depth values were compared by one-way ANOVA with Sidak's multiple comparisons tests. TCRdb re-hosts the immuneACCESS table, in-frame sequences only. Its copies lack some clones; in the studies checked, an unresolved V gene accounts for under half of them, and the cause for the rest is not known. V and J calls and clone size are as listed in that table; D and trimming were resolved from the DNA. This sample gives approximately 100,000 clones in total; over 90% of them show up just once. More than 4% of the sample belongs to the ten largest clones.

The research as a whole found: The whole spike protein was spanned by vaccine-associated CD4 TCRs, and dominant responses were seen in regions 160-218 and 743-854. A significant rise in spike-specific TCR breadth and depth was observed after two AZD1222 doses relative to day 0 and relative to MenACWY recipients. Nearly half of unique spike-specific TCRs reportedly recognized epitopes outside regions mutated in the B.1.351 and B.1.1.7 variants. Participants were mostly white British, with more females than males. The authors suggested clonal diversity may have been underestimated. The 56-69-year group was small, and its depth increase did not reach significance, likely because of low power. Conclusions about previously exposed vaccinees were limited because only 6 or 7 AZD1222 recipients were SARS-CoV-2 seropositive at baseline. Because no day 14 peak-response samples were available, repertoires were characterized only after the peak T cell response.

Points on this clone: This clone's antigen is unknown. No much larger clone is present one base from it, and per-base qualities are unavailable.

Sample time point, as interpreted from the label and publication: baseline before first vaccination. The vaccinee samples were drawn from two UK trials, COV001 and COV002, one of which was a single-blind randomized controlled phase 2/3 trial testing AZD1222 (ChAdOx1 nCoV-19) in healthy adults. For TCRbeta chain sequencing, PBMC samples were collected from trial participants at day 0 and at day 28 after the second dose. As encoded in the germline V gene, CDR1 is SGHTA while CDR2 is FQGTGA. From its cysteine to its phenylalanine, the CDR3 spans 13 amino acids. Only the CDR3 DNA is retained, 39 bases long and in frame from the first base. The germline V end is reduced by 4 bases and the J end by 4 bases; junction bases left unmatched: 2.

This clonotype was obtained from an adult in good health. The rearranged segments are TRBV7-3 and TRBJ2-3, with TRBD1 matching 7 junction bases. The sample here was peripheral blood, taken on day 0 of AZD1222 vaccination. The CDR3 loop reads CASSSTGADTQYF. The nucleotide sequence is TGTGCCAGCAGCTCTACAGGGGCAGATACGCAGTATTTT.